This T cell receptor (beta chain) was documented in a study of human T cells and chemical hapten exposure (dated by TCRdb to about 2021). In terms of the full investigation: For sensitization, 2% DPC in acetone was applied to an approximately 2 cm by approximately 2 cm area of upper inner arm skin. Patients additionally received weekly therapeutic DPC doses to the scalp throughout the roughly 25-week study period. Patch testing on the upper back used Finn chambers containing 0.01% DPC, with scoring done after 6 days according to International Contact Dermatitis Research Group standards. Most of the patients in the cohort were female, and the cohort covered alopecia areata with under or over 50% scalp involvement, alopecia totalis and alopecia universalis. Libraries were pooled for sequencing, and per-sample TCR yields varied mainly because of small differences in library volumes within the pool. The study tracked peripheral blood TCR repertoire changes in vivo during primary and secondary sensitization to the hapten diphenylcyclopropenone (DPC) in alopecia patients. Patient blood was sampled pre-sensitization (week 0) and at 2, 6 and about 24 weeks after DPC sensitization. Blood for TCR sequencing was provided by twenty-nine alopecia patients at one to four time points (pre-sensitization, 2, 6 and 24 weeks).

What the study reported, not specific to this receptor: A positive correlation was found between the number of PT1 expanded TCRs and patch test score, with significance reached at thresholds 8, 16 and 32 but not 4. The number of TCRs above 1 in 1000 frequency did not change with DPC sensitization; there was no evidence of global repertoire structure alterations. After repeated subsampling, changes were observed in the strength of the expansion versus patch-test correlation and in the threshold at which the correlation became significant. Because all patients had alopecia, a presumed autoimmune disease, the immune response of the patients might differ from that of healthy individuals. Significantly more large CDR3 similarity clusters were formed by expanded TCRs than by pre-sensitization or healthy control sets, consistent with antigen-driven responses.

This specimen's time point label, interpreted: patch test 1, 2 weeks after DPC sensitization. Per the publication, the treatment or condition label means: therapeutic diphenylcyclopropenone sensitization with weekly scalp DPC. At every patch-test visit, the blood draw took place before the patch test was put on. Eligible patients were aged 18 to 70, diagnosed with alopecia, deemed suitable for DPC therapy, and excluded if pregnant. Total RNA was extracted from unfractionated whole blood collected in Tempus Blood RNA tubes. This clonotype was counted many times. Its antigen is not yet known. One base away there is no much larger clone; base qualities are not given. Including cysteine and phenylalanine, the CDR3 has 15 amino acids. The sequence is cut down to CDR3 DNA, 45 bases in frame from base 1. Compared with germline, V lacks 0 bases and J lacks 8 bases; bases without a gene match: 6. CDR1 is given as SGHAT and CDR2 as FQNNGV, both from the germline V gene.

Library construction relied on RACE. Data came from a NextSeq 500. During library preparation, unique molecular identifiers were attached to individual cDNA molecules so that TCRs could be counted quantitatively and reproducibly. From each blood RNA sample, both TCR alpha and TCR beta chains were sequenced. The published analysis was carried out like this. Samples had a median of about 90,000 TCRs, with a range from roughly 20,000 to 690,600. V, J and CDR3 annotation of the TCR reads was carried out using the Decombinator software suite. For the PS versus PT1 abundance plots, all samples were subsampled to the same number of TCRs (28,000). Expanded TCRs were defined as absent before sensitization and observed at least eight times at the 2-week time point. Using fastp trimming at Q25 and MiXCR clonotype assembly, TCRdb reanalyzed the public sequencing data and kept in-frame beta chains. Identical CDR3 protein sequences are pooled into one entry, listed with their most common genes and DNA. The V and J calls shown here were made by TCRdb, not taken from the authors' results. Here the sample has 75,000 to 95,000 distinct CDR3 sequences; 12% occur a single time. The ten largest clones add up to roughly 3.4% of the sample.

The chain employs TRBV11-2 and TRBJ2-3, with 9 junctional bases fitting TRBD2. This sequence originates from a woman aged 60-75 years with alopecia areata. Some clones in this sample may be carry-over from other donors' samples. The specimen was whole blood, collected in connection with sensitization to the hapten diphenylcyclopropenone (DPC). The nucleotides are TGTGCCAGCAGCTTAGATCGGCGGGGGGGTGGTACGCAGTATTTT. It encodes CASSLDRRGGGTQYF.